This T cell receptor beta chain emerged from a study of T cells after yellow fever vaccination. Study-wide points: Subsequent to the booster, the majority of primary-vaccination clones reappeared (96% CD4, 80% to 90% CD8). Of the clonotypes, a small share occurred in both CD4 and CD8 compartments.

5'RACE template switching added a universal primer site and UMIs to TCR cDNA. TCRdb fed the 5' RACE reads into MiXCR, producing one record per CDR3 protein. Among 450,000 to 550,000 distinct CDR3 sequences, 15% to 20% were seen once, and the ten largest hold 14%. Notes on this clonotype: Its antigen is unidentified.

V gave up 8 bases and J gave up 3 bases; unmatched junction bases: 1. The CDR3 totals 12 residues. The sample here was PBMCs, taken 15 days after the yellow fever booster vaccination. V usage is TRBV12-3 or TRBV12-4 and J usage is TRBJ2-1; TRBD2 matches 7 bases. The TCR originated in a man aged 25-45 years who received the YFV17D yellow fever vaccine. CDR3 protein: CASGDYYNEQFF. The CDR3 bases are TGTGCCAGCGGGGACTACTACAATGAGCAGTTCTTC.